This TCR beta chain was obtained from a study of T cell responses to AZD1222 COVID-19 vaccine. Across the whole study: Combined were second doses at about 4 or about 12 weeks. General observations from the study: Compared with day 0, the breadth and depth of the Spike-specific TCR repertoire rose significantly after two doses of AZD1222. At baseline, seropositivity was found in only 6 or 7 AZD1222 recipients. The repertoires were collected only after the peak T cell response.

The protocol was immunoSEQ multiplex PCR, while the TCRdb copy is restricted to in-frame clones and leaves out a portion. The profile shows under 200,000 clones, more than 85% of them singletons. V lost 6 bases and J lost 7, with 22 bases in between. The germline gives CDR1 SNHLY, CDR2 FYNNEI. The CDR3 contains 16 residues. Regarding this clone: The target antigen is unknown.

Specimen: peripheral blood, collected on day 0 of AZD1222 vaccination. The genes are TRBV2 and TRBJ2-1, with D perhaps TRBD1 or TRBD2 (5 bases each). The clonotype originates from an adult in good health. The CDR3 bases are TGTGCCAGCAGCTGGGGCCCCGGGGCAGGGCAGAATGAGCAGTTCTTC. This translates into CASSWGPGAGQNEQFF.